This T cell receptor beta chain derives from a study of response to subunit inactivated influenza vaccine. V lost 4 bases and J lost 2; bases outside the gene matches: 14. The CDR3 length is 17 residues. Germline CDR1 and CDR2: MGHRA and YSYEKL. Study-level results: Every seasonal influenza vaccination brings in few new T cells, the authors suggested.

TCRdb called the RT-PCR reads again in MiXCR, with one record for every CDR3 protein. In the table there are around 480,000 distinct CDR3 sequences, roughly 9.7% of which are singletons. In its sample, this clonotype was seen many times. Its antigen remains unknown. This receptor was obtained from a man aged 50 to 60 who received an inactivated influenza vaccine. Here the sequenced sample was PBMCs from blood, taken 35 to 45 days after vaccination. The chain uses TRBV4-1 and TRBJ2-7, with TRBD1 matching 7 bases. The CDR3, as DNA: TGCGCCAGCAGCCCCCCATACAGGGGAGAGTACCCCTACGAGCAGTACTTC. It specifies CASSPPYRGEYPYEQYF.